This T cell receptor (delta chain) derives from a study of gamma-delta T cells after stem cell transplantation. V was pared by 0 bases and J by 9 bases, with 19 bases of the junction left unmatched. The CDR3 runs to 19 residues. Germline V gene data show CDR1 as GEAIGNYY and CDR2 as EKD. TCRdb processed the RT-PCR reads again with the CATT caller. The sample records 2,800 or so delta-chain clones, 2.5% to 3% being singletons. In the case of this clone: TCRdb shows a much larger clone's protein in place of this DNA's translation, and the two differ at residue 9, likely through a read error; the protein shown is translated from the DNA.

Sequencing was carried out using gamma-delta T cells. The sequence was collected from a human donor. It is not recorded whose cells these are; they may come from a transplant donor. The chain recombines TRDV2 with TRDJ1; 12 bases are shared with TRDD3. The CDR3: CACDTVVGDKGWGIRELIF. The CDR3 nucleotides are TGTGCCTGTGACACCGTGGTCGGGGACAAGGGCTGGGGGATACGCGAACTCATCTTT.